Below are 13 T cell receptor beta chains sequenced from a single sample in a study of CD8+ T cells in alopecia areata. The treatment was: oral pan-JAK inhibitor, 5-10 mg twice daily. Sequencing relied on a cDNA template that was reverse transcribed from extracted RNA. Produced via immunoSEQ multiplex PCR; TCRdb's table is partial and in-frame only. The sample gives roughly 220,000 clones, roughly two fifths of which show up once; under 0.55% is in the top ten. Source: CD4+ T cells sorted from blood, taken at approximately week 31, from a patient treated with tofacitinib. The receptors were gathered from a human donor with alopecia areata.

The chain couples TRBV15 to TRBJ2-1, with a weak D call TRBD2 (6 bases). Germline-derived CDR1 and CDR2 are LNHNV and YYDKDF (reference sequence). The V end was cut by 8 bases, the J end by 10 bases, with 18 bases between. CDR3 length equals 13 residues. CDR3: CATGGPVRVEQFF. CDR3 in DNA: TGTGCCACCGGAGGGCCTGTTAGGGTCGAGCAGTTCTTC.

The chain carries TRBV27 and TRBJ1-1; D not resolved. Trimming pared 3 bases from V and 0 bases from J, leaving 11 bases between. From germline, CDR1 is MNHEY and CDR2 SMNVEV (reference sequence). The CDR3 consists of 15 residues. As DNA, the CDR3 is TGTGCCAGCAGTTTTAGGGCAGGAGTGAACACTGAAGCTTTCTTT. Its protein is CASSFRAGVNTEAFF.

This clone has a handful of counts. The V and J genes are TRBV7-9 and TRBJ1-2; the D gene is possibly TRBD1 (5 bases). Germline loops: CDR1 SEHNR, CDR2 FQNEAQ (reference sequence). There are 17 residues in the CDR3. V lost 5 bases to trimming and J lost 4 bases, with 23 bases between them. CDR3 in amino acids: CASSLNAPGTGIYGYTF. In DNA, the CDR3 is TGTGCCAGCAGCCTTAACGCCCCCGGGACGGGTATCTATGGCTACACCTTC.

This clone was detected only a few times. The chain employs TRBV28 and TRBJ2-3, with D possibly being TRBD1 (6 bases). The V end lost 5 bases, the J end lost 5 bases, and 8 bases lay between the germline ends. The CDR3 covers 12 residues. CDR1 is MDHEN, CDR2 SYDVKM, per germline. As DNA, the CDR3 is TGTGCCAGCAGTCAACAGGGAGATACGCAGTATTTT. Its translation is CASSQQGDTQYF.

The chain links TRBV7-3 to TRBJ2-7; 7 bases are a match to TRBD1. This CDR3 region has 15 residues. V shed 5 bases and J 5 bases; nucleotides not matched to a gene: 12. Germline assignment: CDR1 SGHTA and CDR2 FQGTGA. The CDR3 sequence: CASSRSGQKIHEQYF. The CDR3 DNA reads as TGTGCCAGCAGCCGTTCGGGACAGAAAATCCACGAGCAGTACTTC.

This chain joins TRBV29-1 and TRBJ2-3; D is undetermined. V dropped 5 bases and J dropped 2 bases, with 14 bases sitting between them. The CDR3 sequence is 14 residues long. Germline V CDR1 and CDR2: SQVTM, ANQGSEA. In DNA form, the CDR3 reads TGCAGCGTTCGCATCCCAGATTACACAGATACGCAGTATTTT. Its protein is CSVRIPDYTDTQYF.

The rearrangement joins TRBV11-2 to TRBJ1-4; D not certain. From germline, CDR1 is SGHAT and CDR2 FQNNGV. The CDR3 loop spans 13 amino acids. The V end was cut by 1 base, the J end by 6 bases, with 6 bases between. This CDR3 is CASSLASHEKLFF. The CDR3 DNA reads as TGTGCCAGCAGCTTAGCCAGTCATGAAAAACTGTTTTTT.

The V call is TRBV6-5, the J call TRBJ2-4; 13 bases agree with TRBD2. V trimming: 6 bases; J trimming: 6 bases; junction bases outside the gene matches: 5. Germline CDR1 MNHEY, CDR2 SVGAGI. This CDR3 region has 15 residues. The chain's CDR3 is CASSRRTSGGNIQYF. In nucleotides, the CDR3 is TGTGCCAGCAGCCGAAGGACTAGCGGGGGAAACATTCAGTACTTC.

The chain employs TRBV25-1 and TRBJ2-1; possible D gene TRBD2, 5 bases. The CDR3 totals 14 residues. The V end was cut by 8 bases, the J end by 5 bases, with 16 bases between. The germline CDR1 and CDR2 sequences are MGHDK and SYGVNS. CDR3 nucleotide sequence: TGTGCCAGCGCCGGGGTTCCCAACCACAATGAGCAGTTCTTC. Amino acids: CASAGVPNHNEQFF.

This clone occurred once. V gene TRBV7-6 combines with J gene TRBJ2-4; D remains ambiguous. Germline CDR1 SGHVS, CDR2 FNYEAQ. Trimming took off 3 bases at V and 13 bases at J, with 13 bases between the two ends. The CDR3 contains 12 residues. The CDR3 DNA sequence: TGTGCCAGCAGCTTTTCCACGACACCACAGTACTTC. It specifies CASSFSTTPQYF.

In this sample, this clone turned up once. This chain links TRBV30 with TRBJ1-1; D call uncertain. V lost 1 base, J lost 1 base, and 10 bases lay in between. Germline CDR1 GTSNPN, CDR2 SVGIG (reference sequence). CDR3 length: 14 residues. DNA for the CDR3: TGTGCCTGGAGTGGGGAGCCCAGGAACACTGAAGCTTTCTTT. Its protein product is CAWSGEPRNTEAFF.

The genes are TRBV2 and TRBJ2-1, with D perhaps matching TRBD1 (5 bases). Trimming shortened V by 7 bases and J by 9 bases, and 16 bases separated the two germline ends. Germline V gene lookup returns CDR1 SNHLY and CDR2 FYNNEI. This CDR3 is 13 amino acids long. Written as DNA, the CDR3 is TGTGCCAGCACTCCACGCAGGGTGGGTGAGCAGTTCTTC. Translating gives CASTPRRVGEQFF.

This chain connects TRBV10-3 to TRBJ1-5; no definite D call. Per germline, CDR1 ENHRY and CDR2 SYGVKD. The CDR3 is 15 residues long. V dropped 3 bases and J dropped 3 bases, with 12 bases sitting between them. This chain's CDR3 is CAISEKGIDNQPQHF. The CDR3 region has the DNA TGTGCCATCAGTGAAAAAGGGATCGACAATCAGCCCCAGCATTTT.